A single sample is the source of the 30 T cell receptor beta chains below, sequenced in a study of T cell clonotyping in hematopoietic cell transplantation. Data came from immunoSEQ multiplex PCR; TCRdb stores just in-frame clones and leaves some out. The table has several thousand clones, 87% seen once. Time point here: recipient sample about 28 days before transplant, after cytoreduction. The starting material was peripheral blood mononuclear cells, obtained before stem cell transplant. The receptors derive from a woman aged 60-70 years with acute myeloid leukemia. Some clones in this sample may be carry-over from other donors' samples.

The gene calls are TRBV6-6 and TRBJ1-4, with a tentative D call TRBD1 (5 bases). From germline, CDR1 is MNHNY and CDR2 SVGAGI (reference sequence). Trimming removed 7 bases at V and 5 bases at J, with 11 bases between. The CDR3 covers 13 residues. The CDR3 spells CASIPRDNEKLFF. CDR3 DNA: TGTGCCAGCATTCCCAGGGACAATGAAAAACTGTTTTTT.

This chain's CDR3 is CASSRGGGHSNQPQHF. The DNA of the CDR3 is TGTGCCAGCAGTCGCGGAGGGGGCCATAGCAATCAGCCCCAGCATTTT. This chain uses TRBV5-4 with TRBJ1-5; 7 positions agree with TRBD1. Germline CDR1 reads SGHNT; CDR2 reads YYREEE (reference sequence). The CDR3 has 16 amino acids. V shed 5 bases and J 0 bases; nucleotides not matched to a gene: 8.

This clone is a singleton in its sample. The chain couples TRBV5-6 to TRBJ1-1; D gene uncertain. V shed 0 bases and J shed 6 bases, with 9 bases lying between them. The CDR3 runs to 13 residues. Germline V gene lookup returns CDR1 SGHDT and CDR2 YYEEEE. The CDR3 DNA is TGTGCCAGCAGCTTGGCGGGGTTGCCTGAAGCTTTCTTT. The encoded protein is CASSLAGLPEAFF. The full variable domain, rest sourced from reference TRBV5-6 and TRBJ1-1, is DAGVTQSPTHLIKTRGQQVTLRCSPKSGHDTVSWYQQALGQGPQFIFQYYEEEERQRGNFPDRFSGHQFPNYSSELNVNALLLGDSALYLCASSLAGLPEAFFGQGTRLTVV.

The chain couples TRBV7-2 to TRBJ1-2; D gene unclear. This CDR3 is 13 amino acids long. The ends were cut back, 1 base at V and 5 bases at J, with 8 bases in the middle. Germline values: CDR1 SGHTA, CDR2 FQGNSA. The CDR3 DNA follows: TGTGCCAGCAGCTTAGGCGTTCGGTATGGCTACACCTTC. This encodes CASSLGVRYGYTF.

The chain has TRBV19 and TRBJ1-5, with a tentative D call TRBD1 (5 bases). Germline V gives CDR1 LNHDA, CDR2 SQIVND (reference sequence). Trimming took off 10 bases at V and 3 bases at J, with 13 bases between the two ends. The CDR3 covers 13 residues. DNA of the CDR3: TGTGCCACCGATCCAGGGTCCAATCAGCCCCAGCATTTT. Encoded protein: CATDPGSNQPQHF.

V and J are TRBV9 and TRBJ2-2, with D perhaps given as TRBD1 or TRBD2 (5 bases each). There are 13 residues in the CDR3. Trimming pared 0 bases from V and 7 bases from J, leaving 7 bases between. The germline V gene encodes CDR1 SGDLS and CDR2 YYNGEE. The CDR3 reads CASSVGGNGELFF. As DNA, the CDR3 is TGTGCCAGCAGCGTAGGGGGGAACGGGGAGCTGTTTTTT.

The V gene is TRBV27, the J gene TRBJ2-5; 14 bases are a match to TRBD2. The V and J ends lost 5 bases and 5 bases, in that order; junction bases with no gene match: 10. The CDR3 has 17 residues. Germline V CDR1 and CDR2: MNHEY, SMNVEV (reference sequence). The DNA of the CDR3 is TGTGCCAGCAGTCCTGGACTAGCGGGAGGAGCGGGGGAGACCCAGTACTTC. Translation gives CASSPGLAGGAGETQYF.

The chain carries TRBV28 and TRBJ2-1, with 11 positions matching TRBD2. Germline lookup yields CDR1 MDHEN and CDR2 SYDVKM. CDR3 length: 17 amino acids. The V and J ends lost 1 base and 2 bases, in that order; junction bases with no gene match: 4. The CDR3 region is CASSLFLSGRAYNEQFF. The DNA of the CDR3 is TGTGCCAGCAGTTTATTCCTTAGCGGGAGGGCCTACAATGAGCAGTTCTTC.

The rearrangement joins TRBV30 to TRBJ1-3; 8 positions agree with TRBD1. After removal of 2 bases from V and 5 bases from J, the junction contained 11 bases not matched to a gene. Germline assignment: CDR1 GTSNPN and CDR2 SVGIG (reference sequence). This CDR3 contains 16 residues. Here the CDR3 DNA reads TGTGCCTGGAGTCCAAAGCAAGGACAGGGAAGAAACACCATATATTTT. Amino acid sequence: CAWSPKQGQGRNTIYF.

The J gene is TRBJ1-1, the V gene TRBV7-9; D is uncertain. The germline V gene has CDR1 SEHNR and CDR2 FQNEAQ (reference sequence). V was cut by 5 bases and J by 5 bases, with 12 bases left in between. This CDR3 comprises 13 residues. CDR3 coding DNA: TGTGCCAGCAGCCTCCCCTCGGGTACTGAAGCTTTCTTT. This gives the protein CASSLPSGTEAFF.

In this sample, this clone turned up a few times. V and J are TRBV19 and TRBJ1-2, with 7 bases aligning to TRBD1. The CDR3 loop spans 12 amino acids. Germline CDR1 LNHDA, CDR2 SQIVND (reference sequence). The ends lost 6 bases at V and 8 bases at J; junction bases unmatched: 6. CDR3 DNA: TGTGCCAGTAGCCTCCGGGACAGCGGCTACACCTTC. Its translation: CASSLRDSGYTF.

The chain is built from TRBV10-3 and TRBJ1-1; perhaps TRBD1 as D (6 bases). Germline loops: CDR1 ENHRY, CDR2 SYGVKD. The CDR3 runs to 13 residues. Trimming shortened V by 8 bases and J by 1 base, and 11 bases separated the two germline ends. The CDR3 region has the DNA TGTGCCATCTGGACAGAGGAGAACACTGAAGCTTTCTTT. Translated: CAIWTEENTEAFF.

The CDR3 sequence: CASSQLGGSSYNEQFF. The CDR3 region has the DNA TGCGCCAGCAGCCAACTGGGAGGGAGCTCCTACAATGAGCAGTTCTTC. The chain links TRBV4-3 to TRBJ2-1, with TRBD2 matching over 7 bases. V dropped 2 bases and J dropped 0; count of bases not matched to a gene: 4. The CDR3 runs 16 residues. Germline V lookup: CDR1 LGHNA, CDR2 YSLEER.

This chain uses TRBV6-5 with TRBJ1-4; weak D call: TRBD1 (6 bases). Germline assignment: CDR1 MNHEY and CDR2 SVGAGI. The CDR3 is 15 residues long. V lost 2 bases and J lost 8, with 15 bases in between. The CDR3 sequence: CASSYGGHRREKLFF. DNA for the CDR3: TGTGCCAGCAGTTACGGGGGACACCGGAGGGAAAAACTGTTTTTT.

J is TRBJ2-5 and V is TRBV2; a weak D match, TRBD2 (5 bases). Germline V gene lookup returns CDR1 SNHLY and CDR2 FYNNEI. V gave up 8 bases and J gave up 2 bases, with 15 bases separating them. The CDR3 is 14 residues long. CDR3 region: CASSIDYLQETQYF. The CDR3, as DNA: TGTGCCAGCTCTATAGACTATCTACAAGAGACCCAGTACTTC.

In its sample, this clone was seen once. The chain has TRBV11-2 and TRBJ1-2, with D perhaps TRBD1 (5 bases). The CDR3 has 13 amino acids. CDR1 and CDR2 from the germline V gene are SGHAT and FQNNGV. The V end was cut by 8 bases, the J end by 3 bases, with 13 bases between. CDR3: CASEGPGYYGYTF. The CDR3 coding sequence is TGTGCCAGCGAGGGACCGGGGTACTATGGCTACACCTTC. The whole variable domain, filled in from reference TRBV11-2 and TRBJ1-2, reads EAGVAQSPRYKIIEKRQSVAFWCNPISGHATLYWYQQILGQGPKLLIQFQNNGVVDDSQLPKDRFSAERLKGVDSTLKIQPAKLEDSAVYLCASEGPGYYGYTFGSGTRLTVV.

This sequence joins TRBV19 and TRBJ2-3; 8 nucleotides align to TRBD2. CDR3 size: 15 residues. V dropped 6 bases and J dropped 4; count of bases not matched to a gene: 9. The germline V gene encodes CDR1 LNHDA and CDR2 SQIVND (reference sequence). Here the CDR3 DNA reads TGTGCCAGTAGACCACTCGGGAGGGGGTCAGATACGCAGTATTTT. Amino acids: CASRPLGRGSDTQYF.

The J gene is TRBJ2-3, the V gene TRBV19; 11 bases fit TRBD2. After removal of 5 bases from V and 3 bases from J, the junction contained 10 bases not matched to a gene. The V gene's germline CDR1 is LNHDA and CDR2 SQIVND (reference sequence). The CDR3 has 17 residues. The CDR3 coding sequence is TGTGCCAGTAGTTCCCCGGGACTAGCGGTGGGGACAGATACGCAGTATTTT. Translating it yields CASSSPGLAVGTDTQYF.

CDR3 nucleotide sequence: TGTGCCATCAGTGAGTCGACTCGGGAGACCATTGAACCCTACGAGCAGTACTTC. It yields the protein CAISESTRETIEPYEQYF. The chain links TRBV10-3 to TRBJ2-7; weak D call: TRBD2 (6 bases). The germline gives CDR1 ENHRY, CDR2 SYGVKD. CDR3 length: 18 amino acids. The ends were cut back, 0 bases at V and 2 bases at J, with 20 bases in the middle.

The chain has TRBV7-6 and TRBJ1-1; tentatively, D is TRBD1 (5 bases). The V end lost 0 bases, the J end lost 5 bases, and 16 bases lay between the germline ends. Germline V lookup: CDR1 SGHVS, CDR2 FNYEAQ. This CDR3 has 16 residues. In nucleotides, the CDR3 is TGTGCCAGCAGCTTAGCGCCAGACAGTTACCGTACTGAAGCTTTCTTT. Its protein is CASSLAPDSYRTEAFF.

Here the CDR3 DNA reads TGCGCCAGCAGCTTGGAGGGGTTCGGCCAGCCCCAGCATTTT. This translates into CASSLEGFGQPQHF. The V gene is TRBV5-1, the J gene TRBJ1-5, with D possibly TRBD1 on 5 matching bases. The germline gives CDR1 SGHRS, CDR2 YFSETQ. The CDR3 sequence is 14 residues long. V lost 0 bases, J lost 7 bases, and 11 bases lay in between.

V usage is TRBV6-1 and J usage is TRBJ2-1, with unresolved D. The CDR3 contains 16 residues. Trimming stripped 3 bases from V and 0 bases from J, with 12 bases between. Germline CDR1 reads MNHNS; CDR2 reads SASEGT. DNA of the CDR3: TGTGCCAGCAGTGATCGCGGTACATCCTCCTACAATGAGCAGTTCTTC. It encodes CASSDRGTSSYNEQFF.

The rearrangement joins TRBV9 to TRBJ1-4; no clear D gene. This CDR3 has 15 amino acids. From germline, CDR1 is SGDLS and CDR2 YYNGEE. Trimming removed 4 bases at V and 5 bases at J, with 15 bases between. CDR3 amino acids: CASSPSTGINEKLFF. Here the CDR3 DNA reads TGTGCCAGCAGCCCATCGACGGGAATAAATGAAAAACTGTTTTTT. The variable domain in full, with the rest retrieved from reference TRBV9 and TRBJ1-4, is DSGVTQTPKHLITATGQRVTLRCSPRSGDLSVYWYQQSLDQGLQFLIQYYNGEERAKGNILERFSAQQFPDLHSELNLSSLELGDSALYFCASSPSTGINEKLFFGSGTQLSVL.

This chain uses TRBV9 with TRBJ2-2; 7 bases match TRBD2. The CDR3 contains 15 residues. The germline CDR1 and CDR2 sequences are SGDLS and YYNGEE. Germline trimming cut 8 bases from V and 1 base from J; bases unmatched to any gene: 8. The CDR3 spells CARGGASGNTGELFF. Written as DNA, the CDR3 is TGTGCCAGGGGCGGGGCTAGCGGGAACACCGGGGAGCTGTTTTTT.

The chain is built from TRBV11-3 and TRBJ1-1, with D perhaps matching TRBD1 (5 bases). The V end was cut by 1 base, the J end by 3 bases, with 12 bases between. Per germline, CDR1 SGHNT and CDR2 YENEEA. The CDR3 sequence is 15 residues long. CDR3 residues: CASSLVQGGYTEAFF. CDR3 coding DNA: TGTGCCAGCAGCTTAGTCCAGGGAGGGTACACTGAAGCTTTCTTT.

The chain carries TRBV7-2 and TRBJ1-4; D not certain. The CDR3 is 15 residues long. Trimming took 5 bases from V and 0 from J, leaving 10 bases between them. CDR1 SGHTA and CDR2 FQGNSA come from the germline V gene. The CDR3 sequence is CASSVGRATNEKLFF. The CDR3 coding sequence is TGTGCCAGCAGCGTAGGGCGTGCAACTAATGAAAAACTGTTTTTT.

The chain is built from TRBV14 and TRBJ2-1, with 9 bases lining up with TRBD1. The CDR3 loop spans 17 amino acids. Germline V lookup: CDR1 SGHDN, CDR2 FVKESK. Losses at the gene ends were 3 bases for V and 6 bases for J; bases not matched to a gene: 12. CDR3 in amino acids: CASSHPQGAGQRNEQFF. The CDR3 nucleotides are TGTGCCAGCAGCCACCCACAGGGGGCTGGGCAACGCAATGAGCAGTTCTTC.

The V and J genes are TRBV9 and TRBJ2-1, with 9 bases lining up with TRBD2. After removal of 3 bases from V and 2 bases from J, the junction contained 6 bases not matched to a gene. The germline gives CDR1 SGDLS, CDR2 YYNGEE. There are 16 residues in the CDR3. The CDR3 spells CASSARTSVAYNEQFF. The CDR3 DNA is TGTGCCAGCAGCGCCCGGACTAGCGTAGCCTACAATGAGCAGTTCTTC.

The gene calls are TRBV27 and TRBJ1-6; 9 bases map to TRBD1. This CDR3 has 16 residues. Germline trimming cut 4 bases from V and 9 bases from J; bases unmatched to any gene: 10. Germline V gene sequence: CDR1 MNHEY, CDR2 SMNVEV (reference sequence). CDR3 in amino acids: CASSSGQGRTTSPLHF. The CDR3 nucleotides read TGTGCCAGCAGTTCCGGACAGGGGAGAACAACTTCACCCCTCCACTTT.

This rearrangement joins TRBV7-9 to TRBJ2-1, with 12 bases fitting TRBD2. V dropped 1 base and J dropped 3; count of bases not matched to a gene: 7. The germline gives CDR1 SEHNR, CDR2 FQNEAQ (reference sequence). This CDR3 spans 18 amino acids. This chain's CDR3 is CASSLELAGGLIYNEQFF. As DNA, the CDR3 is TGTGCCAGCAGCTTAGAACTAGCGGGGGGCCTCATCTACAATGAGCAGTTCTTC.